A selection of T cell receptor beta chains follows, all from one sample in a study of CD8+ T cells in alopecia areata. Assay: immunoSEQ multiplex PCR; the TCRdb copy retains only in-frame clones and omits some. The sample shows 150,000 to 160,000 clones, 45% to 55% of them seen only once. The sample in question was CD8+ T cells sorted from blood, obtained at week 0. The origin of the receptors is a human donor with alopecia areata. Each CDR3 is given with its conserved first and last residue. Each record gives: J gene, V gene, D gene, clone size, CDR3 DNA, CDR3 protein. The D gene is left open where the match is weak. Size is stated for part of the rows, as once, few or many counts, or as a class when the clone is expanded.

TRBJ2-3 TRBV11-2 TRBD2 few TGTGCCAGCAGCCCGGTGGCTAGCGGTACAGATACGCAGTATTTT CASSPVASGTDTQYF
TRBJ2-1 TRBV5-1 TRBD1 . TGCGCCAGCAGCCCAAGTATAGGGACAGGCAATGAGCAGTTCTTC CASSPSIGTGNEQFF
TRBJ2-1 TRBV29-1 . . TGCAGCGTTGTCGAGGTCACCCGACCCTACAATGAGCAGTTCTTC CSVVEVTRPYNEQFF
TRBJ2-6 TRBV25-1 . few TGTGCCACCTCTACTGGGGCCAACGTCCTGACTTTC CATSTGANVLTF
TRBJ2-7 TRBV19 . . TGTGCCAGTAGTACCACCCTGGTCTACGAGCAGTACTTC CASSTTLVYEQYF
TRBJ1-1 TRBV5-1 . . TGCGCCAGCAGCCTAACGGGTGAAGCTTTCTTT CASSLTGEAFF
TRBJ2-7 TRBV4-3 TRBD1 . TGCGCCAGCAGCCAGGGGACAGGGGAATACGAGCAGTACTTC CASSQGTGEYEQYF
TRBJ1-1 TRBV7-2 . . TGTGCCAGCAGCTTAAACCGGGGCCAAATGAACACTGAAGCTTTCTTT CASSLNRGQMNTEAFF
TRBJ2-7 TRBV29-1 . . TGCAGCGTTGAGCTGCCCACCTACGAGCAGTACTTC CSVELPTYEQYF
TRBJ2-1 TRBV7-8 TRBD2 few TGTGCCAGCAGCCATCCCCGCTTAGCGGGGGGGATGTCCTACAATGAGCAGTTCTTC CASSHPRLAGGMSYNEQFF
TRBJ1-5 TRBV4-1 . . TGCGCCAGCAGCTCCGCGGAATATCAGCCCCAGCATTTT CASSSAEYQPQHF
TRBJ2-2 TRBV29-1 . . TGCAGCGTTTACAGGGAGGGAACCGGGGAGCTGTTTTTT CSVYREGTGELFF
TRBJ2-6 TRBV6-1 . . TGTGCCACCTCAGTGGGTAGTTCTGGGGCCAACGTCCTGACTTTC CATSVGSSGANVLTF
TRBJ1-4 TRBV25-1 . . TGTGCCAGCAGTGAGGTCGGGGGCGGTGAAAAACTGTTTTTT CASSEVGGGEKLFF
TRBJ1-2 TRBV14 TRBD1 . TGTGCCAGCGCGCAGGGGGTACGGAACTATGGCTACACCTTC CASAQGVRNYGYTF
TRBJ2-1 TRBV5-6 TRBD2 . TGTGCCAGCAGCTTGCCAGCGGGGGGGCCCGGTGAGCAGTTCTTC CASSLPAGGPGEQFF
TRBJ2-3 TRBV6-5 TRBD2 . TGTGCCAGCAGTACAACTAGCGGGGGGACGTATTTT CASSTTSGGTYF
TRBJ2-7 TRBV7-6 TRBD1 . TGTGCCAGCAGCCCTATTCCGGACAGGGAGTACGAGCAGTACTTC CASSPIPDREYEQYF
TRBJ2-3 TRBV30 . . TGTGCCTGGGGCTTTGGGGGGAAGCCCACAGATACGCAGTATTTT CAWGFGGKPTDTQYF
TRBJ2-7 TRBV4-3 . . TGCGCCAGCAGCCAAGAAGAAGGCAGGGGCTACGAGCAGTACTTC CASSQEEGRGYEQYF